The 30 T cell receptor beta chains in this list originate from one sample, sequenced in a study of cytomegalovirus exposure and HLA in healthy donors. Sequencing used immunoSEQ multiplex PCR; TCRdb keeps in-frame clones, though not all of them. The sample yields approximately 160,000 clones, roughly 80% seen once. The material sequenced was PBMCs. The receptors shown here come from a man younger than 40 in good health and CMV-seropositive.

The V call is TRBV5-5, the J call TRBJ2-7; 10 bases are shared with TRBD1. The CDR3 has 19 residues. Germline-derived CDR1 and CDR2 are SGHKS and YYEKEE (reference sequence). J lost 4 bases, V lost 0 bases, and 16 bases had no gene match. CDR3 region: CASSLVGTGVTPHLYEQYF. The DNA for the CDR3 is TGTGCCAGCAGCTTGGTCGGGACAGGGGTCACCCCTCACCTATACGAGCAGTACTTC.

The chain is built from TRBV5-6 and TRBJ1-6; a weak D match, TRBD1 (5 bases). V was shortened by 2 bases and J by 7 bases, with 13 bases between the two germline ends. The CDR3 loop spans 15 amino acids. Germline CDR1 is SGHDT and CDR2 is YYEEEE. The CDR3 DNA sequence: TGTGCCAGCAGCTTTCTCGTGACAGAGAATTCACCCCTCCACTTT. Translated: CASSFLVTENSPLHF.

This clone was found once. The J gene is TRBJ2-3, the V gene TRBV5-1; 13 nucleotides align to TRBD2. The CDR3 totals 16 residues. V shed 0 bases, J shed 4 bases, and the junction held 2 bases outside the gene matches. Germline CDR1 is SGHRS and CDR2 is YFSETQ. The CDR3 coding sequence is TGCGCCAGCAGCTTGGGAGGGACTAGCGGGGCAGATACGCAGTATTTT. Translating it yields CASSLGGTSGADTQYF.

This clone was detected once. In nucleotides, the CDR3 is TGTGCCAGCAGCTTAAGGCCTCACCCTCAAGAGACCCAGTACTTC. Translated, it gives CASSLRPHPQETQYF. The chain is built from TRBV7-3 and TRBJ2-5; D remains ambiguous. The V and J ends lost 1 base and 2 bases respectively, with 11 bases between them. The CDR3 totals 15 residues. Germline lookup yields CDR1 SGHTA and CDR2 FQGTGA.

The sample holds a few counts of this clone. CDR3 region: CASSQGHQSYEQYF. In nucleotides, the CDR3 is TGTGCCAGCAGCCAGGGACACCAATCCTACGAGCAGTACTTC. This chain connects TRBV7-8 to TRBJ2-7; D is perhaps TRBD1 (6 bases). With 5 bases removed from V and 1 base from J, the gap between germline ends came to 12 bases. Germline-derived CDR1 and CDR2 are SGHVS and FQNEAQ. The CDR3 length is 14 residues.

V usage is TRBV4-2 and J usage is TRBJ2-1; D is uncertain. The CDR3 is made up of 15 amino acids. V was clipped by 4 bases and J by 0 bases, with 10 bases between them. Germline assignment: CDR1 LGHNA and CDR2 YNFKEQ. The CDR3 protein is CASSPTRSSYNEQFF. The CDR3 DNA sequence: TGTGCCAGCAGCCCGACACGGTCCTCCTACAATGAGCAGTTCTTC.

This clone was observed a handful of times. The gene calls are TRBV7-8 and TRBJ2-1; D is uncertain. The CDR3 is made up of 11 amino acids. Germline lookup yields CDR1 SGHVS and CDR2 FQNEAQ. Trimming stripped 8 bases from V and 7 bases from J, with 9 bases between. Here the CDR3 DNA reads TGTGCCAGCGCCGTCAGAAATGAGCAGTTCTTC. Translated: CASAVRNEQFF.

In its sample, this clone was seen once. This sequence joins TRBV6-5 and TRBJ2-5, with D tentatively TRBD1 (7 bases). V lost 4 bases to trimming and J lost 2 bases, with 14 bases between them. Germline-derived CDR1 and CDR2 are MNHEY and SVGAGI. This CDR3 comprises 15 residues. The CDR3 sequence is CASSSQGGRQETQYF. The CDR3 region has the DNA TGTGCCAGCAGTTCGCAGGGGGGCAGACAAGAGACCCAGTACTTC.

Here the CDR3 DNA reads TGTGCCAGCAGCCACAATCCTGCGGGGCCGGTTGATGAGCAGTTCTTC. It is translated as CASSHNPAGPVDEQFF. The chain couples TRBV7-8 to TRBJ2-1; possible D gene TRBD2, 6 bases. Trimming took off 5 bases at V and 8 bases at J, with 22 bases between the two ends. The CDR3 spans 16 residues. Germline CDR1 SGHVS, CDR2 FQNEAQ.

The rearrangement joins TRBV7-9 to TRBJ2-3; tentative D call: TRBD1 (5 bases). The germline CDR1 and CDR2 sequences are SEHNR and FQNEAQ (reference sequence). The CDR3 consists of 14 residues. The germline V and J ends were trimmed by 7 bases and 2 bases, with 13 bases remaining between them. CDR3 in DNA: TGTGCCAGCACCCCAGAGACAGTCACAGATACGCAGTATTTT. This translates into CASTPETVTDTQYF.

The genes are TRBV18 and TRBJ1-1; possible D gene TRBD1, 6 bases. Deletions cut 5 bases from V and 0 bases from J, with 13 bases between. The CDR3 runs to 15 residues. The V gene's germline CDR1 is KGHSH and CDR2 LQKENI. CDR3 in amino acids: CASSATGPLNTEAFF. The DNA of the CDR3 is TGTGCCAGCTCAGCTACAGGGCCCCTGAACACTGAAGCTTTCTTT. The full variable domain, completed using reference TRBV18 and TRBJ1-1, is NAGVMQNPRHLVRRRGQEARLRCSPMKGHSHVYWYRQLPEEGLKFMVYLQKENIIDESGMPKERFSAEFPKEGPSILRIQQVVRGDSAAYFCASSATGPLNTEAFFGQGTRLTVV.

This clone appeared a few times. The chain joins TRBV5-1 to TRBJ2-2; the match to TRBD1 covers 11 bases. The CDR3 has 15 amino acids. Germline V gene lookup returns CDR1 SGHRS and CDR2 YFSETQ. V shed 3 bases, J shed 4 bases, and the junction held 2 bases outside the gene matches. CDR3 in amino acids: CASSWDRGSTGELFF. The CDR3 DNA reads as TGCGCCAGCAGCTGGGACAGGGGGAGCACCGGGGAGCTGTTTTTT. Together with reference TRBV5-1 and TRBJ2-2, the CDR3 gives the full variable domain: KAGVTQTPRYLIKTRGQQVTLSCSPISGHRSVSWYQQTPGQGLQFLFEYFSETQRNKGNFPGRFSGRQFSNSRSEMNVSTLELGDSALYLCASSWDRGSTGELFFGEGSRLTVL.

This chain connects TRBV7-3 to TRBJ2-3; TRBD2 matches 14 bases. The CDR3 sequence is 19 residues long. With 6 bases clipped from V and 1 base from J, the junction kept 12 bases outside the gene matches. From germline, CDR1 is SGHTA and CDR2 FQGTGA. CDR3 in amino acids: CASSSGLAGVSRGTDTQYF. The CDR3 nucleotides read TGTGCCAGCAGTTCGGGACTAGCGGGAGTGAGTCGTGGCACAGATACGCAGTATTTT.

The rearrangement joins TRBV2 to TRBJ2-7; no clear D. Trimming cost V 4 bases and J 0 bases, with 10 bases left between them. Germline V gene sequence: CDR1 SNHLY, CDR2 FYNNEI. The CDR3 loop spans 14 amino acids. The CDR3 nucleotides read TGTGCCAGCAGTGCGGCCCGGAGCTCCTACGAGCAGTACTTC. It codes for CASSAARSSYEQYF.

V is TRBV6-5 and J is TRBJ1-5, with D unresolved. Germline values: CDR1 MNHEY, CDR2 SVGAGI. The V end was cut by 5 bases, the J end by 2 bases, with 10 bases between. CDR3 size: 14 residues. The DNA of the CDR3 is TGTGCCAGCAGTAGATCTCAGGGCAATCAGCCCCAGCATTTT. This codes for CASSRSQGNQPQHF.

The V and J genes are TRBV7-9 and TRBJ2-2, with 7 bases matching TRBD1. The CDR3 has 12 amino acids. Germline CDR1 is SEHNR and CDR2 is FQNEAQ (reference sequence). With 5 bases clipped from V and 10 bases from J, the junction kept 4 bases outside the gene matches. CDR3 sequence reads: CASSATGEELFF. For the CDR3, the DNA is TGTGCCAGCAGCGCTACAGGGGAGGAGCTGTTTTTT.

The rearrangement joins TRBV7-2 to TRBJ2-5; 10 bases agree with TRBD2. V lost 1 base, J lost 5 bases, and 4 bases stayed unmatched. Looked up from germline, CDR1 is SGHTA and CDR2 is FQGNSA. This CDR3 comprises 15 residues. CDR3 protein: CASSLEAGGWETQYF. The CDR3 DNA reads TGTGCCAGCAGCTTAGAAGCGGGAGGGTGGGAGACCCAGTACTTC.

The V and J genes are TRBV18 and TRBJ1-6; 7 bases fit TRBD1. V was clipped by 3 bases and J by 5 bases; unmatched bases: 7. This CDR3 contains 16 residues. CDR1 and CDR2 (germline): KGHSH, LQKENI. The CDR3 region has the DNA TGTGCCAGCTCACCCTTTATGGGACAGAATAATTCACCCCTCCACTTT. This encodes CASSPFMGQNNSPLHF.

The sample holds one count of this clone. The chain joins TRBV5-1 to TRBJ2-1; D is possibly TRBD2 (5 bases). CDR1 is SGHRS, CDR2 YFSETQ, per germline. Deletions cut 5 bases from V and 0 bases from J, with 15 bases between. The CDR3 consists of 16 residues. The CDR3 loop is CASRQRLSSSYNEQFF. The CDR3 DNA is TGCGCCAGCAGGCAGCGACTATCGAGCTCCTACAATGAGCAGTTCTTC. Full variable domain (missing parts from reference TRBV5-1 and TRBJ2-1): KAGVTQTPRYLIKTRGQQVTLSCSPISGHRSVSWYQQTPGQGLQFLFEYFSETQRNKGNFPGRFSGRQFSNSRSEMNVSTLELGDSALYLCASRQRLSSSYNEQFFGPGTRLTVL.

The CDR3 DNA reads as TGTGCCAGCAGTTTACGGCTAGCTTCCACAGATACGCAGTATTTT. This gives the protein CASSLRLASTDTQYF. This chain links TRBV27 with TRBJ2-3; D perhaps matches TRBD2 (5 bases). V lost 2 bases and J 2 bases, leaving 11 bases between the germline ends. CDR1 and CDR2 from the germline V gene are MNHEY and SMNVEV (reference sequence). CDR3 length equals 15 residues.

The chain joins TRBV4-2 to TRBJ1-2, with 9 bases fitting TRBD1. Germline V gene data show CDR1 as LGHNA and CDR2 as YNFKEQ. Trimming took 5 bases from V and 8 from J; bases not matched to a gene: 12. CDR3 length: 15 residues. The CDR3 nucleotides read TGTGCCAGCAGCATCCGGGACAGGGACCTCGGGGGCTACACCTTC. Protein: CASSIRDRDLGGYTF.

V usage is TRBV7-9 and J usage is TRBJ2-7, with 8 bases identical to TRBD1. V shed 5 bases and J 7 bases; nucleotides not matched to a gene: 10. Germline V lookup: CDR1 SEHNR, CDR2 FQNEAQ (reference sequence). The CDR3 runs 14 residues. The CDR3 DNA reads TGTGCCAGCAGCCCCCAGGGGGCGTCACGGGAGCAGTACTTC. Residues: CASSPQGASREQYF.

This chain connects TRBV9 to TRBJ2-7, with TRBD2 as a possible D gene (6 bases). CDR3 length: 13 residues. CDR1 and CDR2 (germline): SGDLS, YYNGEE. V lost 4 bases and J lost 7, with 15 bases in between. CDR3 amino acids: CASSQSGDGEQYF. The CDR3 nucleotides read TGTGCCAGCAGCCAATCGGGGGACGGGGAGCAGTACTTC.

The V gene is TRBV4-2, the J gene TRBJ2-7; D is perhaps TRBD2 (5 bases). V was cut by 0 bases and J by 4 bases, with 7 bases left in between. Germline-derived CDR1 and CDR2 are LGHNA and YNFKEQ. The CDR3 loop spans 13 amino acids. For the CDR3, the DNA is TGTGCCAGCAGCCAAGAGGGAGATTACGAGCAGTACTTC. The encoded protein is CASSQEGDYEQYF.

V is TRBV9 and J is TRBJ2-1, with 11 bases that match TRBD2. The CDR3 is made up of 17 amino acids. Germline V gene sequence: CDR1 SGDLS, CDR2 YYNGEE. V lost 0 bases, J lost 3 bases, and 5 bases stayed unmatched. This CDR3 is CASSVALAGGIYNEQFF. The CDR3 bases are TGTGCCAGCAGCGTAGCTCTAGCGGGGGGTATCTACAATGAGCAGTTCTTC.

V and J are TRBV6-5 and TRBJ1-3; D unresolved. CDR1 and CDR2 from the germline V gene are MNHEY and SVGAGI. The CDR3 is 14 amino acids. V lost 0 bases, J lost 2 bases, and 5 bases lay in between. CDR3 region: CASSYSETGNTIYF. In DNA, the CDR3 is TGTGCCAGCAGTTACTCGGAGACTGGAAACACCATATATTTT.

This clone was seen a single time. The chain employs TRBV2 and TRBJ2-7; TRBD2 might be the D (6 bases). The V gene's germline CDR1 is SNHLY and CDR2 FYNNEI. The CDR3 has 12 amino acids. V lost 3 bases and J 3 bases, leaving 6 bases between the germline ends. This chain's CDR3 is CASSDGGYEQYF. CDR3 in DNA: TGTGCCAGCAGTGACGGGGGCTACGAGCAGTACTTC.

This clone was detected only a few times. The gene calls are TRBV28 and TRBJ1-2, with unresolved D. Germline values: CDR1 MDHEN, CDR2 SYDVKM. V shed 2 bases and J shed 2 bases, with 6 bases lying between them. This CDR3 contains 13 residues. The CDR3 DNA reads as TGTGCCAGCAGTTTACAACTAAACTATGGCTACACCTTC. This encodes CASSLQLNYGYTF.

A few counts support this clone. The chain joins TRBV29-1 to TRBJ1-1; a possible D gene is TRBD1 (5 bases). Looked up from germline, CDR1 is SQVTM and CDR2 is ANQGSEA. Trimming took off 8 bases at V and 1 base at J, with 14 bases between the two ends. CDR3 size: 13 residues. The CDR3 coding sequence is TGCAGCATTCCAGGGATGGGGAACACTGAAGCTTTCTTT. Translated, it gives CSIPGMGNTEAFF.

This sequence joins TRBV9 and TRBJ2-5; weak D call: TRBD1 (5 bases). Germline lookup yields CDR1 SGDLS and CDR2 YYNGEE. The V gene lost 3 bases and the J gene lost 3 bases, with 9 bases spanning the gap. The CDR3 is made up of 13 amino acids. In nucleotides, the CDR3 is TGTGCCAGCAGCGGTCAGGGTAAAGAGACCCAGTACTTC. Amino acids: CASSGQGKETQYF.